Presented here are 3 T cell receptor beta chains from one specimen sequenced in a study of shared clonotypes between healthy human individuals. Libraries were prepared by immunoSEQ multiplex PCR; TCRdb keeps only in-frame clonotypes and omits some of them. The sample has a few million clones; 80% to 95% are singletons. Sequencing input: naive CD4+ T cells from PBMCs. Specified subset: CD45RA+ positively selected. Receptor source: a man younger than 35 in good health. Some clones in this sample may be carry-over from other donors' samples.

The DNA of the CDR3 is TGTGCCAGCAGCCCTTGGACTCTACGCGAGCAGTACTTC. Translated: CASSPWTLREQYF. This chain connects TRBV11-2 to TRBJ2-7; possibly TRBD2 for D (5 bases). There are 13 residues in the CDR3. Trimming took 5 bases from V and 6 from J, leaving 14 bases between them. Germline V gene lookup returns CDR1 SGHAT and CDR2 FQNNGV.

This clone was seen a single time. This chain's CDR3 is CSAKLPSYEQYF. CDR3 DNA sequence: TGCAGCGCAAAACTTCCATCCTACGAGCAGTACTTC. The chain is built from TRBV29-1 and TRBJ2-7; D not certain. The length of the CDR3 is 12 residues. The V gene's germline CDR1 is SQVTM and CDR2 ANQGSEA. Trimming shortened V by 7 bases and J by 1 base, and 11 bases separated the two germline ends.

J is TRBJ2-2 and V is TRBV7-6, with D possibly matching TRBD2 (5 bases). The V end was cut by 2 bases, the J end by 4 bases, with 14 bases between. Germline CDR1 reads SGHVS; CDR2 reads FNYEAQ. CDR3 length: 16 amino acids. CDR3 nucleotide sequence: TGTGCCAGCAGCTTATGGGAAGGAGGTAGCACCGGGGAGCTGTTTTTT. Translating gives CASSLWEGGSTGELFF.